This T cell receptor (beta chain) was identified during a study of siplizumab effects on memory and regulatory T cells. The germline CDR1 and CDR2 sequences are MGHRA and YSYEKL. V shed 4 bases, J shed 8 bases, and the junction held 10 bases outside the gene matches. The CDR3 is 14 amino acids. Produced via immunoSEQ multiplex PCR; TCRdb's table is partial and in-frame only. Of around 100,000 clones listed, 90% to 95% were seen once; the top ten hold roughly 1%. A word on this clone: The antigen is unknown.

Study-wide results and caveats: Naive T cells were seen as more diverse than memory cells and as major alloresponse contributors.

Input material: CD4+ T cells sorted from blood. This TCR came from a human donor in good health. V gene TRBV4-1 combines with J gene TRBJ1-2; 7 positions agree with TRBD1. CDR3 region: CASSPGQPSRGYTF. CDR3 sequence (DNA): TGCGCCAGCAGCCCGGGACAGCCATCGAGGGGCTACACCTTC.